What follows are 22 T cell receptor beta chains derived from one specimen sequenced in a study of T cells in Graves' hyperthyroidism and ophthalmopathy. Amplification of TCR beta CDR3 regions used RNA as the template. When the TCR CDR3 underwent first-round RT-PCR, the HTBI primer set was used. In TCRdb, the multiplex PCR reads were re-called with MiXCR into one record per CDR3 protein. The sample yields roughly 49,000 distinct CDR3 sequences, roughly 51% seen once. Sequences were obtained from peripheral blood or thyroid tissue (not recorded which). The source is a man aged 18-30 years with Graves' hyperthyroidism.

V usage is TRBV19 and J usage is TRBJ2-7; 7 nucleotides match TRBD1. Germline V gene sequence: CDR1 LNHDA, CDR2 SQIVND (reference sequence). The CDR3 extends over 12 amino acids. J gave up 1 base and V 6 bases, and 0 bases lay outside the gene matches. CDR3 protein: CASRGQSYEQYF. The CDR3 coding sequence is TGTGCCAGTAGGGGACAGTCCTACGAGCAGTACTTC.

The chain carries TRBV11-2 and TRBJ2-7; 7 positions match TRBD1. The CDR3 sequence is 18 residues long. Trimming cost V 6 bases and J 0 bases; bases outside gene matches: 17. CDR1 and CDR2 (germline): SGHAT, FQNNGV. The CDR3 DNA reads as TGTGCCAGCAGAGCAGGGGGACAGACGGATATTATCTCCTACGAGCAGTACTTC. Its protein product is CASRAGGQTDIISYEQYF.

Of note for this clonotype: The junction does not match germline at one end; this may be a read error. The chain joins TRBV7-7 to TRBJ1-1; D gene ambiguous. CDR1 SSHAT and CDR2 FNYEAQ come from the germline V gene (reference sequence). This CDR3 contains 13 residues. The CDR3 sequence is CASSSQVNTEAFF. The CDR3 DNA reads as TGTGCTAGCAGCTCGCAGGTGAACACTGAAGCTTTCTTT.

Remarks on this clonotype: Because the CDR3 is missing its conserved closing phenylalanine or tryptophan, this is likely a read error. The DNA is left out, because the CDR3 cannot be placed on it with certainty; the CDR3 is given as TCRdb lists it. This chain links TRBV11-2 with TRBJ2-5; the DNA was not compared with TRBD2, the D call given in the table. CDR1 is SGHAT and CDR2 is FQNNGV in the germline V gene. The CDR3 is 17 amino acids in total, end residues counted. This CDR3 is CASSFRAGRDYGYTFGS.

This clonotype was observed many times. The CDR3 reads CASSFWLPGQGFEGQYF. The CDR3 DNA reads as TGTGCCAGCAGCTTTTGGCTACCGGGACAGGGGTTTGAGGGCCAGTACTTC. The rearrangement uses TRBV7-6 and TRBJ2-5, with 10 positions matching TRBD1. From germline, CDR1 is SGHVS and CDR2 FNYEAQ. The V segment lost 3 bases and the J segment 10 bases; nucleotides outside the gene matches: 17. The CDR3 length is 17 residues.

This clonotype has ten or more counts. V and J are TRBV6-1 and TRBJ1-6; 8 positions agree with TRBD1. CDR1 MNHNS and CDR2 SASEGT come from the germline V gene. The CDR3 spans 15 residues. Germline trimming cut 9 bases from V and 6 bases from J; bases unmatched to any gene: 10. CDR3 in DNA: TGTGCCAGTGAACCCCAGGGGGCAGGTAATTCACCCCTCCACTTT. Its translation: CASEPQGAGNSPLHF.

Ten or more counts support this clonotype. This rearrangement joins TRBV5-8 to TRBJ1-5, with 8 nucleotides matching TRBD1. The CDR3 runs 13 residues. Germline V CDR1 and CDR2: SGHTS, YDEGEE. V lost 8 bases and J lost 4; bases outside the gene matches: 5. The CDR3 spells CARPDRENQPQHF. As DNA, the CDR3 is TGTGCCAGACCGGACAGGGAAAATCAGCCCCAGCATTTT.

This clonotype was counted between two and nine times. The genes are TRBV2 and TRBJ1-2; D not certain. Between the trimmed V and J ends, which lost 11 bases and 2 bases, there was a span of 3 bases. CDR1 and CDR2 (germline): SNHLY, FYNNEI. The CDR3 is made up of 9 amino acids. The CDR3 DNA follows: TGTGCCCCCAACTATGGCTACACCTTC. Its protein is CAPNYGYTF.

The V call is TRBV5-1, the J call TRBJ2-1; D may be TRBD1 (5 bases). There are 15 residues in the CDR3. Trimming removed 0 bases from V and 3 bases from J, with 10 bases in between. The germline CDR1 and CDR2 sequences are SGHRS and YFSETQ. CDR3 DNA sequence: TGCGCCAGCAGCTTGGCAGGGCCGCGCTACAATGAGCAGTTCTTC. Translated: CASSLAGPRYNEQFF.

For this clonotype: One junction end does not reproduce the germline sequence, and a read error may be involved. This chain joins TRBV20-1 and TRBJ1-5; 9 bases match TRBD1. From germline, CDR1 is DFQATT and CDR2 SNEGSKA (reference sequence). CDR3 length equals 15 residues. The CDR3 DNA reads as TGCAGTGCTGGAGAGTCCGGGACAGGGTGGGGCGCCCAGCATTTT. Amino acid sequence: CSAGESGTGWGAQHF.

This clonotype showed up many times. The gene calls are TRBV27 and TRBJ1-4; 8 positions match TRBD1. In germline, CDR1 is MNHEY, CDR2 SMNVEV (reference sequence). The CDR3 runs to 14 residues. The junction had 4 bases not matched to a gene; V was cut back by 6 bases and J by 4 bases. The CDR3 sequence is CASRRTGSNEKLFF. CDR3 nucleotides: TGTGCCAGCAGAAGGACAGGGAGTAATGAAAAACTGTTTTTT.

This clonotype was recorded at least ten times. The chain's CDR3 is CASSEWVGGQYF. The CDR3 DNA is TGTGCCAGCAGTGAATGGGTGGGAGGGCAGTATTTT. The genes are TRBV2 and TRBJ2-3; TRBD2 is a possible D gene (6 bases). There are 12 residues in the CDR3. In germline, CDR1 is SNHLY, CDR2 FYNNEI. The V end was cut by 2 bases, the J end by 11 bases, with 11 bases between.

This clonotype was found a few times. CDR3 protein: CSVVDYEQYF. The CDR3 nucleotides are TGCAGCGTTGTCGATTACGAGCAGTACTTC. The chain uses TRBV29-1 and TRBJ2-7; D not certain. Deletions cut 4 bases from V and 4 bases from J, with 5 bases between. The CDR3 runs 10 residues. The V gene's germline CDR1 is SQVTM and CDR2 ANQGSEA.

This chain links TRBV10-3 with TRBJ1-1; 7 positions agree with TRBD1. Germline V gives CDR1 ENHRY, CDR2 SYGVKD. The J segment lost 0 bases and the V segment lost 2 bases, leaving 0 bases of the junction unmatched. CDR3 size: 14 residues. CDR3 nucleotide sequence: TGTGCCATCAGTGAGCAGGGGGTGAACACTGAAGCTTTCTTT. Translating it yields CAISEQGVNTEAFF.

CDR3 loop: CASRQGTGGYEQYF. DNA of the CDR3: TGTGCCAGCAGACAAGGAACAGGGGGGTACGAGCAGTACTTC. The chain is built from TRBV2 and TRBJ2-5; TRBD1 agrees at 8 bases. The J call could be wrong; TRBJ2-7 is a better fit for the DNA end. The length of the CDR3 is 14 residues. CDR1 is SNHLY and CDR2 is FYNNEI in the germline V gene.

The CDR3 bases are TGTGCCAGCAACGGGGGGCAGGGAAATTTGAACGAGCAGTACTTC. Amino acid sequence: CASNGGQGNLNEQYF. The V gene is TRBV25-1, the J gene TRBJ2-7, with a tentative D call TRBD2 (7 bases). The CDR3 runs to 15 residues. Germline lookup yields CDR1 MGHDK and CDR2 SYGVNS. The V end lost 7 bases, the J end lost 5 bases, and 21 bases lay between the germline ends.

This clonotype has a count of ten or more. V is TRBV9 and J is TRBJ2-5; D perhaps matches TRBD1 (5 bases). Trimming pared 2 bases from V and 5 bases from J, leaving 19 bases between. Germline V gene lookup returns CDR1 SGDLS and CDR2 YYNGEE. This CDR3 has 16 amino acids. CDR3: CASSVEGARKGETQYF. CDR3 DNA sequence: TGTGCCAGCAGCGTTGAAGGGGCAAGAAAGGGGGAGACCCAGTACTTC. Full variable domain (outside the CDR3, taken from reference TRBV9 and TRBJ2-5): DSGVTQTPKHLITATGQRVTLRCSPRSGDLSVYWYQQSLDQGLQFLIQYYNGEERAKGNILERFSAQQFPDLHSELNLSSLELGDSALYFCASSVEGARKGETQYFGPGTRLLVL.

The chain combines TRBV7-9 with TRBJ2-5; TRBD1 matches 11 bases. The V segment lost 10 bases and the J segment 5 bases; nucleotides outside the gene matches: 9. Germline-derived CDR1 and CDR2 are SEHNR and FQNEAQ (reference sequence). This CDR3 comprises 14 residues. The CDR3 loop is CAIDRDRGTETQYF. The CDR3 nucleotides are TGTGCCATCGACCGGGACAGGGGGACTGAGACCCAGTACTTC.

CDR3 region: CSASALAGAYEQYF. The CDR3 region has the DNA TGCAGTGCTAGCGCGCTAGCGGGGGCCTACGAGCAGTACTTC. The gene calls are TRBV20-1 and TRBJ2-7, with 10 bases that match TRBD2. With 3 bases clipped from V and 2 bases from J, the junction kept 4 bases outside the gene matches. The CDR3 covers 14 residues. CDR1 DFQATT and CDR2 SNEGSKA come from the germline V gene (reference sequence).

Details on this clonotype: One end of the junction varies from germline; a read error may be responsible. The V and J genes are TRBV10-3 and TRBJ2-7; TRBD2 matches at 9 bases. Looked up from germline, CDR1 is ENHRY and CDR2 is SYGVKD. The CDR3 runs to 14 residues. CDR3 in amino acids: CAIETSGLEHERYF. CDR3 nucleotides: TGTGCCATCGAGACTAGCGGACTCGAACATGAGCGGTACTTC.

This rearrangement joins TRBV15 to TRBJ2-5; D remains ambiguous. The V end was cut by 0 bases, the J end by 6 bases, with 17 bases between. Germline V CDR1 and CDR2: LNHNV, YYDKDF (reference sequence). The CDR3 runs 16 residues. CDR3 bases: TGTGCCACCAGCAGAGAGGAAAGCACCCTGGGGAAGACCCAGTACTTC. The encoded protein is CATSREESTLGKTQYF. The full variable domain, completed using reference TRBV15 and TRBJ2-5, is DAMVIQNPRYQVTQFGKPVTLSCSQTLNHNVMYWYQQKSSQAPKLLFHYYDKDFNNEADTPDNFQSRRPNTSFCFLDIRSPGLGDTAMYLCATSREESTLGKTQYFGPGTRLLVL.

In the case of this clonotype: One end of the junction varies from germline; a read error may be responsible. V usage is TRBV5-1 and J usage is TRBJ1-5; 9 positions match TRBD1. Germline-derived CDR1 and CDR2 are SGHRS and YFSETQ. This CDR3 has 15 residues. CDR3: CASSLGTGFNQPQHF. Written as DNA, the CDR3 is TGTGCCAGCAGCTTGGGGACAGGGTTCAATCAGCCCCAGCATTTT.